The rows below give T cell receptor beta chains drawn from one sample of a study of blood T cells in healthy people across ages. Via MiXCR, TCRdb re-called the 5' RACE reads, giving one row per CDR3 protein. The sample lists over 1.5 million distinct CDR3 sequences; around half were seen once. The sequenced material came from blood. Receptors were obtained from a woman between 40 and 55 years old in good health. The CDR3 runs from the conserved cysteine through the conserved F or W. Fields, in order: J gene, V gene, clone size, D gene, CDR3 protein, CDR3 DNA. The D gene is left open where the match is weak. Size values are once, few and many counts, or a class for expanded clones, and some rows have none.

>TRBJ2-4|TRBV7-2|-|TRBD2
CASSPRAGGNIQYF
TGTGCCAGCAGCCCCAGAGCCGGGGGGAACATTCAGTACTTC
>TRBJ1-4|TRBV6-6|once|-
CASSYLGTINEKLFF
TGTGCCAGCAGTTACTTAGGCACGATTAATGAAAAACTGTTTTTT
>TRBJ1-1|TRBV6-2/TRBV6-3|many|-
CASSYEDSLNTEAFF
TGTGCCAGCAGTTACGAAGACAGTTTGAACACTGAAGCTTTCTTT
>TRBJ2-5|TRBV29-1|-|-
CSVEDRRARDRTRQETQYF
TGCAGCGTTGAAGATCGGCGGGCGAGGGACCGCACCCGACAAGAGACCCAGTACTTC
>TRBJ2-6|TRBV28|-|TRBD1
CASSGDRGANVLTF
TGTGCCAGCAGTGGGGACAGGGGGGCCAACGTCCTGACTTTC
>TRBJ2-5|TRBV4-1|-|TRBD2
CASSQGRTSAETQYF
TGCGCCAGCAGCCAAGGGAGGACTAGTGCGGAGACCCAGTACTTC
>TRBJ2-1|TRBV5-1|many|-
CASSWTGGNEQFF
TGCGCCAGCAGCTGGACGGGCGGGAATGAGCAGTTCTTC
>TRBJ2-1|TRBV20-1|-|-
CSARKRAGEQFF
TGCAGTGCTAGAAAGAGAGCGGGCGAGCAGTTCTTC
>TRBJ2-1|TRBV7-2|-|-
CASSLRGGLDNEQFF
TGTGCCAGCAGCTTGAGGGGGGGGTTGGACAATGAGCAGTTCTTC
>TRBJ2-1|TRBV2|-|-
CASSTYGEQFF
TGTGCCAGCAGTACCTACGGTGAGCAGTTCTTC
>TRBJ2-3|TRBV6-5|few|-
CASSIRSSTDTQYF
TGTGCCAGCAGTATTCGTAGCAGCACAGATACGCAGTATTTT
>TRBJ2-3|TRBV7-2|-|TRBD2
CASCRGGSTDTQYF
TGTGCCAGCTGCCGCGGGGGGAGCACAGATACGCAGTATTTT
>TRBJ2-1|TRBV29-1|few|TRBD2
CSAVKRLADYNEQFF
TGCAGCGCCGTAAAAAGGCTAGCGGATTACAATGAGCAGTTCTTC
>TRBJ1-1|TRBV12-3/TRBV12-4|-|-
CASENSGNTEAFF
TGTGCCAGCGAGAACAGTGGGAACACTGAAGCTTTCTTT
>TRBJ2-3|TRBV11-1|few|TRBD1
CASSARDRPQYF
TGTGCCAGCAGCGCACGGGACAGACCGCAGTATTTT
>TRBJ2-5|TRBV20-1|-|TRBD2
CSASNPWASGATSTEAQYF
TGCAGTGCTAGTAATCCCTGGGCTAGCGGGGCGACATCGACTGAGGCCCAGTACTTC
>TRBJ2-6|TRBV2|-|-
CASSLQSFGGANVLTF
TGTGCCAGCAGTTTACAGAGCTTCGGCGGGGCCAACGTCCTGACTTTC
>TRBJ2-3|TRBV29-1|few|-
CSVAGGVTSSTDTQYF
TGCAGCGTCGCGGGTGGGGTAACTAGCAGTACAGATACGCAGTATTTT
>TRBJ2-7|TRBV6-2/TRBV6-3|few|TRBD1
CASSGWTGAYEQYF
TGTGCCAGCAGTGGATGGACAGGGGCTTACGAGCAGTACTTC
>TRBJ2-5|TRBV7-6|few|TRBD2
CASRPSGGRVETQYF
TGTGCCAGCAGACCCTCTGGGGGGAGGGTGGAGACCCAGTACTTC
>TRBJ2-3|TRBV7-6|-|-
CASSSTGSSTRDTQYF
TGTGCCAGCAGCTCGACCGGGAGCTCCACCCGGGATACGCAGTATTTT
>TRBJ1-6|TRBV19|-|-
CASSIAYNSPLHF
TGTGCCAGTAGTATTGCTTATAATTCACCCCTCCACTTT
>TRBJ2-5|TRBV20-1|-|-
CSAIWTQKFQETQYF
TGCAGTGCTATCTGGACCCAGAAATTCCAAGAGACCCAGTACTTC
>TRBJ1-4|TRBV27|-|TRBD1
CASSLLGRGREKLFF
TGTGCCAGCAGTTTATTAGGCAGGGGGCGGGAAAAACTGTTTTTT
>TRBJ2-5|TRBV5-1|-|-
CATGGQTKETQYF
TGCGCCACCGGAGGGCAGACAAAAGAGACCCAGTACTTC
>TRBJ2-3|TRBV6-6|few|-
CASSPTWGFGTDTQYF
TGTGCCAGCAGCCCTACGTGGGGTTTTGGCACAGATACGCAGTATTTT
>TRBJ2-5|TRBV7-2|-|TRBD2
CASSALMLAGGQETQYF
TGTGCCAGCAGCGCCTTAATGCTAGCGGGGGGCCAAGAGACCCAGTACTTC
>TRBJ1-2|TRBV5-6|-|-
CASSPRSGNYGYTF
TGTGCCAGCAGCCCCCGTTCAGGGAACTATGGCTACACCTTC
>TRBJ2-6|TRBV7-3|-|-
CASSLLAGPSGANVLTF
TGTGCCAGCAGCTTATTAGCAGGACCCTCTGGGGCCAACGTCCTGACTTTC
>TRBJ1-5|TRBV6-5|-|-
CASSYKSGVPGSNQPQHF
TGTGCCAGCAGTTACAAGTCGGGGGTCCCCGGTAGCAATCAGCCCCAGCATTTT
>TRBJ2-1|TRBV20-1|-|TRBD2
CSARLAGGLHEQFF
TGCAGTGCTAGACTAGCGGGGGGGCTCCACGAGCAGTTCTTC
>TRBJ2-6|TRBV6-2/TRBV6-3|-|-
CASSDFPGGNSGANVPTF
TGTGCCAGCAGTGACTTTCCAGGGGGGAACTCTGGGGCCAACGTCCCGACTTTC
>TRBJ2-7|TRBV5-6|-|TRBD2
CASSLILLAGASYEQYF
TGTGCCAGCAGCCTCATTCTACTAGCGGGGGCCTCCTACGAGCAGTACTTC